This entry is about one TCR beta chain. Its cognate antigen is unknown. The individuals who served as donors were healthy Caucasians living in Russia, aged about 6 to 100. The V end lost 10 bases, the J end lost 3 bases, and 14 bases lay between the germline ends. There are 13 residues in the CDR3. CDR1 MNHNY and CDR2 SVGAGI come from the germline V gene (reference sequence). These data belong to a study of blood T cells in healthy people across ages. Sample-barcoded 5' priming and a J-beta primer mix drove a second PCR of roughly 6 to 12 cycles. At least 3 million CDR3-containing paired-end reads were obtained per sample. MiXCR was run by TCRdb on the 5' RACE reads, yielding one entry per CDR3 protein. The sample lists 920,000 or so distinct CDR3 sequences; under 55% were seen once. Regarding the study as a whole: Estimates of diversity drawn from one million T cells were considered underestimates.

The sequencing sample was made of blood. The clonotype comes from a woman aged 55-70 years in good health. The genes are TRBV6-6 and TRBJ2-3; TRBD2 might be the D (6 bases). CDR3 protein: CATAGAGTDTQYF. The CDR3 coding sequence is TGTGCCACCGCCGGGGCGGGGACAGATACGCAGTATTTT.